These 30 T cell receptor beta chains came from one sample sequenced in a study of cytomegalovirus exposure and HLA in healthy donors. The PCR made use of 60 Vbeta and 13 Jbeta primers. Here immunoSEQ multiplex PCR was the method, and the copy in TCRdb shows in-frame clones only, minus some. This sample has 50,000 to 70,000 clones, with 75% to 85% found just once. The sequencing input was PBMCs. The receptor source for this set is a male donor in good health and CMV-seronegative.

The CDR3 DNA reads TGTGCCAGCAGCACACCAGACAGGGGGCATACCAAAAACATTCAGTACTTC. Translating gives CASSTPDRGHTKNIQYF. This rearrangement joins TRBV7-2 to TRBJ2-4; 10 bases are shared with TRBD1. Per germline, CDR1 SGHTA and CDR2 FQGNSA. The CDR3 is 17 residues long. With V trimmed by 5 bases and J by 2 bases, 9 bases remained unmatched.

The rearrangement uses TRBV15 and TRBJ1-1, with a tentative D call TRBD1 (6 bases). This CDR3 spans 15 amino acids. The V gene lost 2 bases and the J gene lost 2 bases, with 12 bases spanning the gap. Germline assignment: CDR1 LNHNV and CDR2 YYDKDF (reference sequence). The CDR3 region has the DNA TGTGCCACCAGCAGATCACAGGGTTTCAACACTGAAGCTTTCTTT. This sequence encodes CATSRSQGFNTEAFF. The whole variable domain, remainder taken from reference TRBV15 and TRBJ1-1, is DAMVIQNPRYQVTQFGKPVTLSCSQTLNHNVMYWYQQKSSQAPKLLFHYYDKDFNNEADTPDNFQSRRPNTSFCFLDIRSPGLGDTAMYLCATSRSQGFNTEAFFGQGTRLTVV.

The chain recombines TRBV7-6 with TRBJ2-7; D unresolved. CDR1 and CDR2 (germline): SGHVS, FNYEAQ. The germline V and J ends were trimmed by 5 bases and 2 bases, with 10 bases remaining between them. This CDR3 comprises 13 residues. CDR3 DNA: TGTGCCAGCAGCCTTAGTACTACCTACGAGCAGTACTTC. The encoded protein is CASSLSTTYEQYF.

V gene TRBV7-2 combines with J gene TRBJ2-1; 13 nucleotides match TRBD2. There are 17 residues in the CDR3. Trimming cost V 3 bases and J 5 bases; bases outside gene matches: 7. Germline assignment: CDR1 SGHTA and CDR2 FQGNSA. CDR3 DNA: TGTGCCAGCAGCTTGACCCCGGGACTAGCGGGGAACAATGAGCAGTTCTTC. Its translation is CASSLTPGLAGNNEQFF.

The chain employs TRBV15 and TRBJ2-1; 7 nucleotides agree with TRBD2. The CDR3 covers 16 residues. Trimming cost V 0 bases and J 4 bases; bases outside gene matches: 6. CDR1 LNHNV and CDR2 YYDKDF come from the germline V gene (reference sequence). The CDR3 DNA reads as TGTGCCACCAGCAGAGATCTAGGAGCGGGATACAATGAGCAGTTCTTC. Its protein product is CATSRDLGAGYNEQFF.

The rearrangement uses TRBV6-6 and TRBJ1-1; no clear D gene. Trimming left V 6 bases short and J 3 bases short, with 14 bases between. CDR1 and CDR2 (germline): MNHNY, SVGAGI (reference sequence). The CDR3 extends over 14 amino acids. CDR3 sequence: CASSPRGGDTEAFF. CDR3 DNA sequence: TGTGCCAGCAGCCCCCGGGGAGGTGACACTGAAGCTTTCTTT.

V gene TRBV19 combines with J gene TRBJ2-1; tentative D call: TRBD1 (5 bases). This CDR3 is 13 amino acids long. V lost 1 base and J 6 bases, leaving 7 bases between the germline ends. Germline V gives CDR1 LNHDA, CDR2 SQIVND (reference sequence). DNA of the CDR3: TGTGCCAGTAGTATAGGGCAGGGCAATGAGCAGTTCTTC. It is translated as CASSIGQGNEQFF.

This clone showed up just once. CDR3 bases: TGCGCCAGCAGCTTATCGAGTTACTACGAGCAGTACTTC. It codes for CASSLSSYYEQYF. The chain combines TRBV5-1 with TRBJ2-7, with D unresolved. The CDR3 is 13 residues long. Per the germline V gene, CDR1 is SGHRS and CDR2 is YFSETQ. V was cut by 2 bases and J by 3 bases, with 9 bases left in between.

The rearrangement joins TRBV6-5 to TRBJ2-3; D may be TRBD2 (5 bases). Trimming took 11 bases from V and 0 from J, leaving 15 bases between them. Germline CDR1 MNHEY, CDR2 SVGAGI. The CDR3 extends over 14 amino acids. The CDR3, as DNA: TGTGCCGCAGCCCCGGGGTCTAGCACAGATACGCAGTATTTT. This codes for CAAAPGSSTDTQYF.

The chain carries TRBV7-6 and TRBJ2-3, with a tentative D call TRBD2 (5 bases). V was cut by 5 bases and J by 4 bases, with 16 bases left in between. Per germline, CDR1 SGHVS and CDR2 FNYEAQ. The CDR3 sequence is 15 residues long. CDR3 sequence reads: CASSPIQRSSDTQYF. The CDR3, as DNA: TGTGCCAGCAGCCCTATACAGCGGAGTTCAGATACGCAGTATTTT.

The V and J genes are TRBV30 and TRBJ2-5; 7 bases are a match to TRBD1. This CDR3 is built from 14 residues. V was clipped by 2 bases and J by 7 bases; unmatched bases: 10. Germline CDR1 and CDR2: GTSNPN and SVGIG (reference sequence). CDR3: CAWSRKGARGTQYF. CDR3 sequence (DNA): TGTGCCTGGAGTCGCAAGGGGGCAAGAGGGACCCAGTACTTC.

The rearrangement uses TRBV7-9 and TRBJ1-2, with 8 bases lining up with TRBD1. This CDR3 spans 13 amino acids. The germline V gene encodes CDR1 SEHNR and CDR2 FQNEAQ (reference sequence). V lost 5 bases, J lost 8 bases, and 7 bases stayed unmatched. CDR3 bases: TGTGCCAGCAGCCCTGGACAGGGTGTAGGCTACACCTTC. It encodes CASSPGQGVGYTF.

The rearrangement joins TRBV7-2 to TRBJ1-6; 10 bases are shared with TRBD1. The trim removed 5 bases at V and 8 bases at J, leaving 6 bases unmatched. The germline CDR1 and CDR2 sequences are SGHTA and FQGNSA. The CDR3 is made up of 15 amino acids. The DNA of the CDR3 is TGTGCCAGCAGCCCGGGACAGGGGTGGTATTCACCCCTCCACTTT. As protein: CASSPGQGWYSPLHF.

This clone has just one count. The chain has TRBV6-5 and TRBJ1-1; a possible D gene is TRBD1 (5 bases). V gave up 0 bases and J gave up 1 base, with 12 bases separating them. The germline CDR1 and CDR2 sequences are MNHEY and SVGAGI. This CDR3 is 16 amino acids long. Here the CDR3 reads CASSYSGGDPNTEAFF. CDR3 sequence (DNA): TGTGCCAGCAGTTACTCGGGGGGGGATCCGAACACTGAAGCTTTCTTT.

J is TRBJ2-3 and V is TRBV9, with TRBD2 matching over 7 bases. V was pared by 0 bases and J by 0 bases, with 10 bases of the junction left unmatched. The CDR3 length is 18 residues. Looked up from germline, CDR1 is SGDLS and CDR2 is YYNGEE. DNA of the CDR3: TGTGCCAGCAGCGTAGGCTTGGGCCTAGCGGAAAGCACAGATACGCAGTATTTT. This sequence encodes CASSVGLGLAESTDTQYF.

The chain combines TRBV11-1 with TRBJ2-1; 7 positions agree with TRBD2. CDR3 length: 14 amino acids. Germline V gene lookup returns CDR1 SGHAT and CDR2 FQDESV (reference sequence). Losses at the gene ends were 3 bases for V and 5 bases for J; bases not matched to a gene: 4. The CDR3 DNA sequence: TGTGCCAGCAGCTTTCGGACTAGTCACAATGAGCAGTTCTTC. It codes for CASSFRTSHNEQFF.

The V gene is TRBV7-6, the J gene TRBJ2-7; 9 bases are a match to TRBD2. The CDR3 covers 15 residues. Germline-derived CDR1 and CDR2 are SGHVS and FNYEAQ. V was pared by 1 base and J by 2 bases, with 3 bases of the junction left unmatched. DNA for the CDR3: TGTGCCAGCAGCTTAGATGCTAGCGGGGCCTACGAGCAGTACTTC. Residues: CASSLDASGAYEQYF.

This clone was counted a few times. V and J are TRBV5-4 and TRBJ2-3, with TRBD1 identical over 10 bases. CDR3 length: 15 residues. The junction had 7 bases not matched to a gene; V was cut back by 4 bases and J by 5 bases. The germline CDR1 and CDR2 sequences are SGHNT and YYREEE (reference sequence). CDR3 DNA sequence: TGTGCCAGCAGCCTCGGACAGGGGGAGGTAGATACGCAGTATTTT. It specifies CASSLGQGEVDTQYF.

The DNA for the CDR3 is TGTGCCAGCCGGAGCCTTGGACAGCAGAACACTGAAGCTTTCTTT. Translation gives CASRSLGQQNTEAFF. The chain links TRBV27 to TRBJ1-1; D possibly corresponds to TRBD1 (6 bases). This CDR3 is built from 15 residues. CDR1 is MNHEY and CDR2 is SMNVEV in the germline V gene (reference sequence). Trimming pared 8 bases from V and 1 base from J, leaving 17 bases between.

The chain combines TRBV2 with TRBJ2-1, with 8 nucleotides matching TRBD2. The ends lost 6 bases at V and 3 bases at J; junction bases unmatched: 7. This CDR3 spans 15 amino acids. The germline V gene has CDR1 SNHLY and CDR2 FYNNEI. CDR3 protein: CASRDSGGVYNEQFF. In nucleotides, the CDR3 is TGTGCCAGCAGAGACAGCGGGGGTGTCTACAATGAGCAGTTCTTC. The variable domain in full, with the rest retrieved from reference TRBV2 and TRBJ2-1, is EPEVTQTPSHQVTQMGQEVILRCVPISNHLYFYWYRQILGQKVEFLVSFYNNEISEKSEIFDDQFSVERPDGSNFTLKIRSTKLEDSAMYFCASRDSGGVYNEQFFGPGTRLTVL.

The chain carries TRBV7-9 and TRBJ1-6; D may be TRBD1 (6 bases). This CDR3 is 14 amino acids long. V lost 5 bases and J lost 10, with 15 bases in between. Germline V CDR1 and CDR2: SEHNR, FQNEAQ (reference sequence). In DNA form, the CDR3 reads TGTGCCAGCAGCGAAACGGGACAACTCTCACCCCTCCACTTT. This codes for CASSETGQLSPLHF. Supplemented by reference TRBV7-9 and TRBJ1-6, the full variable domain reads DTGVSQNPRHKITKRGQNVTFRCDPISEHNRLYWYRQTLGQGPEFLTYFQNEAQLEKSRLLSDRFSAERPKGSFSTLEIQRTEQGDSAMYLCASSETGQLSPLHFGNGTRLTVT.

The V gene is TRBV4-3, the J gene TRBJ2-2, with D hard to call. Germline V gene data show CDR1 as LGHNA and CDR2 as YSLEER. This CDR3 spans 14 amino acids. V was shortened by 0 bases and J by 1 base, with 3 bases between the two germline ends. In nucleotides, the CDR3 is TGCGCCAGCAGCCAAGATCAGAACACCGGGGAGCTGTTTTTT. Protein product: CASSQDQNTGELFF.

This clone showed up just once. The chain carries TRBV29-1 and TRBJ2-7, with 8 bases lining up with TRBD1. J was trimmed by 2 bases and V by 4 bases; bases with no gene match: 4. The CDR3 spans 13 residues. CDR1 is SQVTM and CDR2 is ANQGSEA in the germline V gene. The CDR3 region has the DNA TGCAGCGTTGCGACAGGGGAAACCTACGAGCAGTACTTC. Its translation: CSVATGETYEQYF.

This chain links TRBV7-2 with TRBJ2-5; TRBD1 aligns across 7 bases. V lost 3 bases, J lost 3 bases, and 7 bases stayed unmatched. Looked up from germline, CDR1 is SGHTA and CDR2 is FQGNSA. This CDR3 contains 15 residues. CDR3 amino acids: CASSFGQVGEETQYF. The CDR3 coding sequence is TGTGCCAGCAGCTTCGGACAGGTTGGGGAAGAGACCCAGTACTTC.

This chain connects TRBV7-9 to TRBJ1-3; 8 positions agree with TRBD1. After removal of 0 bases from V and 0 bases from J, the junction contained 7 bases not matched to a gene. The CDR3 contains 18 residues. Germline lookup yields CDR1 SEHNR and CDR2 FQNEAQ (reference sequence). CDR3 in amino acids: CASSLAPGGLLSGNTIYF. The CDR3 nucleotides read TGTGCCAGCAGCTTAGCCCCAGGGGGCCTACTCTCTGGAAACACCATATATTTT.

The V call is TRBV7-3, the J call TRBJ1-1, with D perhaps matching TRBD1 (5 bases). V gave up 1 base and J gave up 5 bases, with 14 bases separating them. This CDR3 has 15 amino acids. Germline V CDR1 and CDR2: SGHTA, FQGTGA. CDR3 residues: CASSLNGGEGTEAFF. The CDR3 region has the DNA TGTGCCAGCAGCTTAAACGGGGGTGAAGGGACTGAAGCTTTCTTT.

V is TRBV19 and J is TRBJ1-5; 7 positions agree with TRBD1. From germline, CDR1 is LNHDA and CDR2 SQIVND (reference sequence). The CDR3 length is 16 residues. V shed 5 bases, J shed 4 bases, and the junction held 11 bases outside the gene matches. CDR3 sequence: CASSLQGGTANQPQHF. DNA for the CDR3: TGTGCCAGTAGTCTCCAAGGGGGGACAGCGAATCAGCCCCAGCATTTT.

The chain recombines TRBV5-8 with TRBJ1-4, with D tentatively TRBD1 (5 bases). There are 16 residues in the CDR3. The germline V gene has CDR1 SGHTS and CDR2 YDEGEE. Deletions cut 0 bases from V and 2 bases from J, with 11 bases between. The CDR3: CASSLGVGGTNEKLFF. The DNA of the CDR3 is TGTGCCAGCAGCTTGGGAGTCGGGGGGACTAATGAAAAACTGTTTTTT.

The rearrangement links TRBV7-9 to TRBJ1-1; D not certain. CDR1 is SEHNR and CDR2 is FQNEAQ in the germline V gene (reference sequence). Trimming took 0 bases from V and 7 from J, leaving 12 bases between them. The CDR3 is 14 amino acids. CDR3 bases: TGTGCCAGCAGCTTAGCGGAGGTTCTGGTTGAAGCTTTCTTT. Encoded protein: CASSLAEVLVEAFF.

The chain combines TRBV5-5 with TRBJ2-5, with D possibly being TRBD2 (6 bases). V lost 3 bases and J 11 bases, leaving 26 bases between the germline ends. The CDR3 contains 16 residues. The germline gives CDR1 SGHKS, CDR2 YYEKEE (reference sequence). The CDR3: CASSWRGSSDLRGQYF. CDR3 sequence (DNA): TGTGCCAGCAGCTGGAGGGGCTCCAGCGATTTACGAGGGCAGTACTTC.